The clone carrying this T cell receptor beta chain appeared once. The assay was immunoSEQ multiplex PCR, and TCRdb's table has in-frame clones only and misses some. The data contain around 130,000 clones, 90% to 98% of them singletons. Germline CDR1 MNHNS, CDR2 SASEGT. The length of the CDR3 is 14 residues. J was trimmed by 2 bases and V by 4 bases; bases with no gene match: 4. The data originate from a study of T cell changes during pregnancy in multiple sclerosis. The sequence came from a female donor with multiple sclerosis, enrolled in a pregnancy study. The chain uses TRBV6-1 and TRBJ2-7; 8 nucleotides line up with TRBD1. This specimen consisted of peripheral blood, obtained after pregnancy. Here the CDR3 DNA reads TGTGCCAGCAGTGTGGGGACAGGACCCTACGAGCAGTACTTC. Protein: CASSVGTGPYEQYF.